Below, one TCR beta chain is given with its context. This clonotype was detected only once. What antigen it recognizes has not been identified. Per-base quality was not reported, and no clone a single base away is much larger than it. A single read makes a weak case. This sample was taken from a study of CD8+CD57+ T cells in acquired aplastic anemia (dated by TCRdb to 2017 to 2018). Context from the whole study: DNA extracted from sorted CD4+ and CD8+ cells had a mean of about 3 ug, with a range of about 0.18 to 27.4 ug. Mean read counts for healthy donor samples were approximately 10 million for CD4+ cells and around 11 million for CD8+ cells.

TCR repertoires of sorted CD4+ and CD8+ blood T cells from severe aplastic anemia patients and healthy subjects were deep-sequenced in the study. Ficoll-Paque density gradient centrifugation was used to isolate peripheral blood mononuclear cells. Before DNA was extracted, CD4+ and CD8+ T cells were sorted using either FACS or magnetic beads. The study at large found these results: No significant difference in CD8+ Simpson's diversity was found between patients and healthy controls (P=0.060). Roughly 30 CD8+ CDR3 sequences were shared between patients and controls but appeared highly expressed in patients and within their immunodominant clones.

Profiling of TCR beta VDJ combinations and CDR3 sequences used genomic DNA as the template. An Illumina HiSeq 2000 was used for TCR repertoire sequencing. Regarding the original processing steps: Repertoire assessment relied on Simpson's diversity index, CDR3 size and DJ length profiles, and TRBV/TRBJ rearrangement plots. The immunodominant clone was defined as the most abundant DNA sequence in deep sequencing data. CDR3 amino acid sequences were checked for sharing across subjects and were also compared against the VDJdb database and published repertoires. Starting from the raw public reads, TCRdb applied fastp trimming at Q25, assembled clones with MiXCR and retained in-frame beta chains. Here each entry gathers all rows of one CDR3 protein and keeps the most common genes and DNA. TCRdb, not the authors, supplied the V and J calls. This sample holds hundreds of thousands of distinct CDR3 sequences; around 72% were observed only once. The biggest ten clones account for more than 3.5% of the sample.

Source material: sorted CD4+, CD8+, or CD8+CD57+ T cells (not recorded which) from PBMCs. The sequence was obtained from a human donor in good health, serving as a control.

The sequence in DNA is TGCGCCAGCAGCTTACAGGAAGCTGGTGACGAGCAGTACTTC. Translated, it reads CASSLQEAGDEQYF. The V and J segments used are TRBV5-1 and TRBJ2-7, and TRBD1 may be the D gene, going by 5 matching bases. V and J lose 2 bases and 5 bases, and a span of 14 bases separates them. CDR1 SGHRS and CDR2 YFSETQ are derived from the germline V gene. The CDR3 covers 14 residues, taking in both the cysteine and the phenylalanine. Of the read, only the CDR3 DNA is kept; its 42 bases are in frame from base 1.